The T cell receptor beta chain described here comes from a study of blood T cells in healthy people across ages (dated by TCRdb to the mid-2010s). Describing the broader study: In model experiments, template switching captured about one uniquely barcoded TCR beta cDNA molecule for every two T cells. To track age-related changes in TCR beta repertoire diversity, the study relied on deep sequencing normalized with unique cDNA molecular identifiers. The donors were split into four age groups: young (average around 15 years), middle-aged (roughly 40), aged (62) and long-lived (roughly 77). Using the same blood draw, the study looked at two additional independent replicas of 1 million unique cDNA reads for two donors, one aged 18 to 30 and the other aged 80 or older. Study-wide findings and limitations: As age increased, observed TCR beta diversity per million T cells dropped in a roughly linear way, and a significant reduction was already evident by age about 36. Estimates of total diversity based on one million sequenced T cells were regarded as lower bounds and as underestimates. Compared with the aged group, the long-lived group had more naive CD4+ T cells, fewer expanded clones and increased TCR diversity, a pattern suggesting age selection. Donor CMV infection status was unknown, potentially confounding age-related changes in expanded clonotypes. The percentage of naive T cells measured by flow cytometry correlated strongly with observed TCR beta diversity. Because profiling used bulk unsorted PBMCs, naive and antigen-experienced compartments could not be compared conclusively.

The germline V gene encodes CDR1 DFQATT and CDR2 SNEGSKA (reference sequence). Deletion took 0 bases off V and 1 base off J, with a span of 9 bases between the germline ends. Taken from cysteine to phenylalanine, the CDR3 has 14 residues. Solely the CDR3 DNA is kept, with 42 bases framed from the first base. The library was built by means of 5' RACE. Data came from an Illumina HiSeq 2500. A second PCR of about 6 to 11 cycles was run with a J-beta primer mix and a sample-barcoded 5' primer. A template-switch 5' adaptor carrying 12 random nucleotides introduced a unique molecular identifier onto each TCR beta cDNA molecule. Each sample yielded at least 3 million CDR3-containing paired-end reads. The Mint cDNA synthesis kit, primed by a TRBC-specific oligonucleotide, was used to synthesize first-strand cDNA from all RNA. Following uracil-DNA glycosylase treatment, all cDNA underwent a first 18-cycle PCR with the universal primers M1SS and BC2_uni_R. Per the authors' processing: For normalization, 1 million high-quality reads, each with a distinct molecular identifier, were randomly selected from each sample. Reads sharing molecular identifiers were discarded rather than binned into consensus sequences. MiTCR, run with a Q25 quality threshold and the strictest error-elimination algorithm, handled CDR3 identification, clonotype clustering and error correction. A nonparametric unseen species model using Euler transformation provided a lower-bound estimate of total TCR beta diversity. Using fastp trimming at Q25 and MiXCR clonotype assembly, TCRdb reanalyzed the public sequencing data and kept in-frame beta chains. Here each entry gathers all rows of one CDR3 protein and keeps the most common genes and DNA. Clone size and V and J calls follow TCRdb, not the original study. Here the sample has about 780,000 distinct CDR3 sequences; around 25% occur a single time. The ten top clones hold less than 3.5% of the sample.

This clonotype was detected only a few times. Its antigen is unknown. Per-nucleotide qualities are absent, and no much larger clonotype sits a single base away. The approximately 41 donors, aged about 6 to 95 years, were systemically healthy Caucasian individuals from Russia. Approximately 11 milliliters of peripheral blood were drawn from each donor into EDTA-treated Vacutainer tubes. Ficoll-Paque density-gradient centrifugation was used to isolate PBMCs, with at least 7 million obtained per sample. Trizol reagent was used to extract total RNA from the PBMCs, yielding at least 5.5 micrograms per sample. For every donor, flow cytometry on a PBMC aliquot measured the percentage of naive CD45RAhigh/CD27high T cells. These data also featured in a second study, about T cells of mothers and their children. That second report states: Nine systemically healthy Caucasian individuals served as donors, namely three mothers together with their six children. cDNA synthesis consumed the entire amount of extracted RNA, loaded at approximately 1.5 ug RNA in each 15 ul reaction. In the second PCR, the M1S primer introduced both the sample barcodes and 2-4 random nucleotides. Over 10 million TCR beta CDR3 reads came from each mother, compared with some 3 million reads from each child. In both related and unrelated pairs, thymic selection shapes the output of TCR recombination in a similar way, with inherited differences having only a minor effect. Related mother-child pairs always showed normalized repertoire overlap that was slightly higher than in unrelated mother-child pairs, though the difference was never significant. With a sensitivity of 90 to 100 clones per million clonotypes, no persistent microchimeric T cell clones were detected. In the study, deep NGS was used to compare the TCR beta repertoires of mothers and children, and features distinguishing related mother-child pairs from unrelated individuals were sought. The mean age was roughly 44 +/- 4 years for the mothers and approximately 11 +/- 4 years for the children. After adapter ligation was performed with NEBNext reagents, the libraries were sequenced on an Illumina HiSeq 2000 with 100+100 nt paired-end reads. Mother and child libraries were prepared a month apart and sequenced in separate runs to prevent cross-contamination. Between roughly 450,000 and 2,000,000 distinct TCR beta clonotypes were identified per donor. Naive TCR beta clonotypes were estimated from low-frequency clonotypes matched to each donor's FACS-determined naive share, without sorting.

Material for sequencing was blood. This receptor was taken from a boy younger than 18 in good health. The rearrangement joined TRBV20-1 to TRBJ2-5, and perhaps TRBD1 as D gene, on 5 matching bases. The bases are TGCAGTGCTAGAGATAGGACAATCCAAGAGACCCAGTACTTC. Translation gives CSARDRTIQETQYF.